Listed here are 23 T cell receptor beta chains from one sample, sequenced in a study of blood T cell repertoires in COVID-19. Clones were sequenced by immunoSEQ multiplex PCR, and TCRdb holds only the in-frame ones, with some missing. Of more than 45,000 clones listed, around 89% are singletons. Sequencing was carried out using peripheral blood. All receptors come from a man aged 55-75 years with acute or convalescent COVID-19.

The chain has TRBV9 and TRBJ2-1; perhaps TRBD1 as D (6 bases). Per the germline V gene, CDR1 is SGDLS and CDR2 is YYNGEE. The V end was cut by 3 bases, the J end by 12 bases, with 19 bases between. This CDR3 comprises 14 residues. CDR3 in DNA: TGTGCCAGCAGCGCGCTCGAGGACAGACGCCGGCAGTTCTTC. It codes for CASSALEDRRRQFF.

V gene TRBV7-3 combines with J gene TRBJ2-3; TRBD2 agrees at 11 bases. Trimming took 3 bases from V and 3 from J; bases not matched to a gene: 2. The CDR3 loop spans 15 amino acids. In germline, CDR1 is SGHTA, CDR2 FQGTGA. The CDR3 DNA sequence: TGTGCCAGCAGCTTTAGCGGGAGGGGGACAGATACGCAGTATTTT. Its protein is CASSFSGRGTDTQYF. Variable domain in full (rest from reference TRBV7-3 and TRBJ2-3): GAGVSQTPSNKVTEKGKYVELRCDPISGHTALYWYRQSLGQGPEFLIYFQGTGAADDSGLPNDRFFAVRPEGSVSTLKIQRTERGDSAVYLCASSFSGRGTDTQYFGPGTRLTVL.

The J gene is TRBJ2-5, the V gene TRBV18; 7 positions agree with TRBD2. This CDR3 region has 14 residues. The J segment lost 2 bases and the V segment lost 4 bases, leaving 4 bases of the junction unmatched. Germline V CDR1 and CDR2: KGHSH, LQKENI. The CDR3 region has the DNA TGTGCCAGCTCACTCAGCGGGAAACAAGAGACCCAGTACTTC. Translating gives CASSLSGKQETQYF. Looking up the rest from reference TRBV18 and TRBJ2-5 gives the full variable domain: NAGVMQNPRHLVRRRGQEARLRCSPMKGHSHVYWYRQLPEEGLKFMVYLQKENIIDESGMPKERFSAEFPKEGPSILRIQQVVRGDSAAYFCASSLSGKQETQYFGPGTRLLVL.

The rearrangement joins TRBV5-1 to TRBJ1-4, with 9 bases identical to TRBD1. Germline V gives CDR1 SGHRS, CDR2 YFSETQ. The CDR3 runs to 14 residues. V shed 4 bases and J 6 bases; nucleotides not matched to a gene: 4. The CDR3 DNA sequence: TGCGCCAGCAGCATACAGGGGGCGGATGAAAAACTGTTTTTT. This encodes CASSIQGADEKLFF.

The V gene is TRBV24-1, the J gene TRBJ2-1, with 10 bases matching TRBD2. CDR1 KGHDR and CDR2 SFDVKD come from the germline V gene. This CDR3 spans 16 amino acids. Losses at the gene ends were 2 bases for V and 8 bases for J; bases not matched to a gene: 8. As DNA, the CDR3 is TGTGCCACCAGTGATTCCGCTAGCGGGAGAATGTATGAGCAGTTCTTC. Translated, it gives CATSDSASGRMYEQFF.

V and J are TRBV6-5 and TRBJ1-5; TRBD1 aligns across 7 bases. Losses at the gene ends were 7 bases for V and 9 bases for J; bases not matched to a gene: 15. The CDR3 totals 15 residues. CDR1 and CDR2 (germline): MNHEY, SVGAGI. CDR3 bases: TGTGCCAGCAATCCCATTCGACAGGGCCGGAGGCCCCAGCATTTT. As protein: CASNPIRQGRRPQHF.

The sample holds a few counts of this clone. V gene TRBV7-4 combines with J gene TRBJ1-6, with 8 bases fitting TRBD1. V trimming: 6 bases; J trimming: 0 bases; junction bases outside the gene matches: 10. Germline V gives CDR1 SGHVT, CDR2 SQSDAQ. This CDR3 region has 18 residues. The CDR3 bases are TGTGCCAGCAGAGAGGACAGGGTAAGGAGCTCCTATAATTCACCCCTCCACTTT. Protein sequence: CASREDRVRSSYNSPLHF.

The J gene is TRBJ1-6, the V gene TRBV9; 7 nucleotides line up with TRBD1. With 3 bases clipped from V and 10 bases from J, the junction kept 7 bases outside the gene matches. Looked up from germline, CDR1 is SGDLS and CDR2 is YYNGEE. This CDR3 is 14 amino acids long. The CDR3 DNA is TGTGCCAGCAGCGCCTCCCCAGGGGGGTCACCCCTCCACTTT. The encoded protein is CASSASPGGSPLHF.

The rearrangement uses TRBV7-9 and TRBJ2-2; a possible D gene is TRBD1 (6 bases). The V gene's germline CDR1 is SEHNR and CDR2 FQNEAQ (reference sequence). CDR3 length: 18 residues. Between the trimmed V and J ends, which lost 4 bases and 6 bases, there was a span of 24 bases. CDR3 amino acids: CASSSKGTNRERSGELFF. The DNA of the CDR3 is TGTGCCAGCAGCTCAAAGGGGACCAACAGGGAGAGGTCCGGGGAGCTGTTTTTT.

The chain uses TRBV14 and TRBJ1-1, with a possible D match to TRBD1 (6 bases). The CDR3 is made up of 17 amino acids. Germline CDR1 and CDR2: SGHDN and FVKESK. V was pared by 4 bases and J by 2 bases, with 20 bases between. DNA for the CDR3: TGTGCCAGCAGCCTGTTCTGGGGGGCGGGAGTCAACACTGAAGCTTTCTTT. This encodes CASSLFWGAGVNTEAFF.

This chain links TRBV6-6 with TRBJ1-2; TRBD1 is a possible D gene (6 bases). The CDR3 length is 11 residues. Deletions cut 11 bases from V and 6 bases from J, with 13 bases between. Germline V lookup: CDR1 MNHNY, CDR2 SVGAGI (reference sequence). For the CDR3, the DNA is TGTGCCCAAGGGGGGGCAAATGGCTACACCTTC. Encoded protein: CAQGGANGYTF.

This clone was found once. This sequence joins TRBV5-6 and TRBJ1-4; maybe TRBD1 (6 bases). The CDR3 has 13 amino acids. The V end lost 0 bases, the J end lost 8 bases, and 8 bases lay between the germline ends. Germline lookup yields CDR1 SGHDT and CDR2 YYEEEE. CDR3: CASSLDRVEKLFF. For the CDR3, the DNA is TGTGCCAGCAGCTTGGACAGGGTAGAAAAACTGTTTTTT.

J is TRBJ2-2 and V is TRBV1; the table's D gene call, TRBD2, was not cross checked with the DNA. TRBV1 is a pseudogene. This CDR3 is built from 16 residues. CDR3 bases: TGCACCAGCAGCTTGATAGCGGGAGGAAGGTCCGGGGAGCTGTTTTTT. Its protein is CTSSLIAGGRSGELFF.

The rearrangement links TRBV19 to TRBJ2-3, with 14 bases matching TRBD2. V lost 5 bases, J lost 8 bases, and 6 bases stayed unmatched. This CDR3 has 15 amino acids. Germline V gene data show CDR1 as LNHDA and CDR2 as SQIVND (reference sequence). Here the CDR3 DNA reads TGTGCCAGTAGTGAGGGACTAGCGGGAGCGGTTACGCAGTATTTT. Translation gives CASSEGLAGAVTQYF.

The chain carries TRBV27 and TRBJ1-2; 7 bases agree with TRBD1. This CDR3 contains 15 residues. Trimming cost V 5 bases and J 0 bases; bases outside gene matches: 6. The V gene's germline CDR1 is MNHEY and CDR2 SMNVEV (reference sequence). The CDR3 protein is CASSPQDRPNYGYTF. CDR3 DNA sequence: TGTGCCAGCAGTCCCCAGGACAGGCCTAACTATGGCTACACCTTC.

This chain connects TRBV5-4 to TRBJ2-3; possibly TRBD2 for D (7 bases). V dropped 2 bases and J dropped 5 bases, with 12 bases sitting between them. This CDR3 has 14 residues. Germline assignment: CDR1 SGHNT and CDR2 YYREEE (reference sequence). The CDR3 is CASSLRGGEDTQYF. CDR3 in DNA: TGTGCCAGCAGCTTAAGGGGGGGAGAAGATACGCAGTATTTT.

The chain couples TRBV25-1 to TRBJ2-7; D gene uncertain. This CDR3 has 14 residues. V lost 8 bases and J 2 bases, leaving 16 bases between the germline ends. CDR1 and CDR2 (germline): MGHDK, SYGVNS. The CDR3 DNA is TGTGCCAGCCTAAGTCCATCCCCTCCCTACGAGCAGTACTTC. Translated, it gives CASLSPSPPYEQYF.

This chain uses TRBV6-1 with TRBJ1-4; D is possibly TRBD1 (5 bases). The V and J ends lost 2 bases and 8 bases respectively, with 12 bases between them. Germline V CDR1 and CDR2: MNHNS, SASEGT. The CDR3 has 14 amino acids. In DNA form, the CDR3 reads TGTGCCAGCAGTGAAAATGGGGCGTTGGAAAAACTGTTTTTT. Protein: CASSENGALEKLFF.

The chain uses TRBV7-9 and TRBJ2-6; TRBD2 might be the D (6 bases). The CDR3 runs to 16 residues. Germline assignment: CDR1 SEHNR and CDR2 FQNEAQ (reference sequence). Trimming cost V 0 bases and J 0 bases, with 6 bases left between them. DNA of the CDR3: TGTGCCAGCAGCTTAGCGCGGGGCTCTGGGGCCAACGTCCTGACTTTC. Its translation: CASSLARGSGANVLTF. The complete variable domain, with remaining parts taken from reference TRBV7-9 and TRBJ2-6, reads DTGVSQNPRHKITKRGQNVTFRCDPISEHNRLYWYRQTLGQGPEFLTYFQNEAQLEKSRLLSDRFSAERPKGSFSTLEIQRTEQGDSAMYLCASSLARGSGANVLTFGAGSRLTVL.

In this sample, this clone turned up once. The chain links TRBV5-1 to TRBJ2-2; TRBD1 might be the D (6 bases). The germline V and J ends were trimmed by 4 bases and 0 bases, with 13 bases remaining between them. The CDR3 extends over 16 amino acids. The germline CDR1 and CDR2 sequences are SGHRS and YFSETQ. The CDR3 DNA follows: TGCGCCAGCAGCCTACCGGACAGACCGAACACCGGGGAGCTGTTTTTT. It encodes CASSLPDRPNTGELFF.

This chain uses TRBV4-1 with TRBJ2-7; 11 positions agree with TRBD2. Germline assignment: CDR1 MGHRA and CDR2 YSYEKL. The J segment lost 3 bases and the V segment lost 0 bases, leaving 4 bases of the junction unmatched. This CDR3 comprises 16 residues. The CDR3: CASSQDSGLADYEQYF. DNA of the CDR3: TGCGCCAGCAGCCAAGACTCGGGACTAGCGGACTACGAGCAGTACTTC.

This clone was observed a handful of times. The chain has TRBV5-4 and TRBJ2-7; 9 bases match TRBD2. CDR3 length: 14 residues. V lost 1 base, J lost 4 bases, and 3 bases stayed unmatched. CDR1 and CDR2 from the germline V gene are SGHNT and YYREEE (reference sequence). The CDR3 region is CASSLTLAGYEQYF. The CDR3 DNA is TGTGCCAGCAGCTTGACACTAGCGGGTTACGAGCAGTACTTC.

This chain links TRBV7-2 with TRBJ2-3, with 8 bases matching TRBD2. CDR3 length: 15 amino acids. V lost 5 bases to trimming and J lost 2 bases; unmatched junction nucleotides: 6. Germline V CDR1 and CDR2: SGHTA, FQGNSA. The CDR3 region has the DNA TGTGCCAGCAGCATTAGCGGGGATCCCACAGATACGCAGTATTTT. Amino acids: CASSISGDPTDTQYF.